A selection of T cell receptor beta chains follows, all from one sample in a study of vaccination effects on CD4 cells after COVID-19. These receptors have no known antigen. The table came from immunoSEQ multiplex PCR; TCRdb's copy has only in-frame clones and leaves some out. The sample consists of approximately 14,000 clones, around 75% of them appearing once. Sequenced material: CD4+ T cells from PBMCs cultured with HCoV-NL63 spike peptides, taken after COVID-19 vaccination. The source is a human donor who received a COVID-19 vaccine. Both conserved end residues are part of each CDR3. D genes are given only for firm matches. A clone size is listed for some rows: how often the clone was seen (once, few, many), or a class if it is expanded.

TRBJ2-5 NA TRBV24-1 NA CATSAVGYQETQYF TGTGCCACCAGTGCAGTAGGGTACCAAGAGACCCAGTACTTC
TRBJ2-5 NA TRBV12-3/TRBV12-4 NA CASGVETQYF TGTGCCAGCGGGGTGGAGACCCAGTACTTC
TRBJ1-3 NA TRBV4-2 NA CASSQDLKGSSGNTIYF TGTGCCAGCAGCCAAGATCTGAAAGGGAGCTCTGGAAACACCATATATTTT
TRBJ2-6 NA TRBV2 NA CASSDEGSGANVLTF TGTGCCAGCAGTGACGAGGGGTCTGGGGCCAACGTCCTGACTTTC
TRBJ2-2 NA TRBV10-3 NA CAISPPGAGELFF TGTGCCATCAGTCCCCCCGGGGCCGGGGAGCTGTTTTTT
TRBJ1-3 TRBD1 TRBV6-5 NA CASSYSGQGTGNTIYF TGTGCCAGCAGTTACTCGGGACAGGGCACTGGAAACACCATATATTTT
TRBJ2-3 NA TRBV12-5 NA CASGLHRGRADTQYF TGTGCTAGTGGCCTCCATAGGGGGAGAGCAGATACGCAGTATTTT
TRBJ1-5 NA TRBV5-6 NA CASSLGNQPQHF TGTGCCAGCAGCTTGGGCAATCAGCCCCAGCATTTT
TRBJ2-7 NA TRBV7-8 NA CASSRQDGYEQYF TGTGCCAGCAGCCGACAGGATGGCTACGAGCAGTACTTC
TRBJ2-7 NA TRBV10-3 few CAISVGVRGEQYF TGTGCCATCAGTGTGGGGGTACGAGGGGAGCAGTACTTC
TRBJ1-3 NA TRBV20-1 NA CSASVFSGNTIYF TGCAGTGCTAGTGTCTTCTCTGGAAACACCATATATTTT
TRBJ2-7 NA TRBV6-1 once CASSAPRPLRGHEQYF TGTGCCAGCAGTGCCCCTAGGCCCCTCCGGGGCCACGAGCAGTACTTC
TRBJ2-5 TRBD2 TRBV5-5 NA CASSLGLVQETQYF TGTGCCAGCAGCCTAGGACTAGTTCAAGAGACCCAGTACTTC
TRBJ2-2 TRBD1 TRBV6-6 few CASSYEGGKWTGELFF TGTGCCAGCAGTTACGAAGGGGGCAAGTGGACCGGGGAGCTGTTTTTT
TRBJ1-5 NA TRBV2 NA CASKGSVGYSNQPQHF TGTGCCAGCAAAGGGTCTGTCGGGTATAGCAATCAGCCCCAGCATTTT
TRBJ2-1 NA TRBV9 NA CASSSRLASYNEQFF TGTGCCAGCAGCTCCCGGCTCGCCTCCTACAATGAGCAGTTCTTC
TRBJ1-5 NA TRBV18 NA CASSPTGSPNQPQHF TGTGCCAGCTCACCGACAGGTAGTCCCAATCAGCCCCAGCATTTT
TRBJ2-5 NA TRBV4-2 NA CASSQGERDQETQYF TGTGCCAGCAGCCAAGGGGAGCGGGACCAAGAGACCCAGTACTTC
TRBJ1-1 NA TRBV20-1 medium-sized CSVGSREAFF TGCAGTGTAGGCAGCAGGGAAGCTTTCTTT
TRBJ1-3 NA TRBV6-6 NA CASSYWTRSSGNTIYF TGTGCCAGCAGTTACTGGACGCGCAGCTCTGGAAACACCATATATTTT
TRBJ1-1 NA TRBV6-1 NA CASSELQWKNTEAFF TGTGCCAGCAGTGAATTACAGTGGAAGAACACTGAAGCTTTCTTT
TRBJ1-3 NA TRBV5-6 NA CASSLDAGTFSGNTIYF TGTGCCAGCAGCTTGGACGCCGGGACATTCTCCGGAAACACCATATATTTT
TRBJ1-5 NA TRBV11-2 NA CASSLENQPQHF TGTGCCAGCAGCTTAGAAAATCAGCCCCAGCATTTT
TRBJ2-1 NA TRBV28 NA CASSLRAGIYNEQFF TGTGCCAGCAGTTTAAGGGCAGGGATCTACAATGAGCAGTTCTTC